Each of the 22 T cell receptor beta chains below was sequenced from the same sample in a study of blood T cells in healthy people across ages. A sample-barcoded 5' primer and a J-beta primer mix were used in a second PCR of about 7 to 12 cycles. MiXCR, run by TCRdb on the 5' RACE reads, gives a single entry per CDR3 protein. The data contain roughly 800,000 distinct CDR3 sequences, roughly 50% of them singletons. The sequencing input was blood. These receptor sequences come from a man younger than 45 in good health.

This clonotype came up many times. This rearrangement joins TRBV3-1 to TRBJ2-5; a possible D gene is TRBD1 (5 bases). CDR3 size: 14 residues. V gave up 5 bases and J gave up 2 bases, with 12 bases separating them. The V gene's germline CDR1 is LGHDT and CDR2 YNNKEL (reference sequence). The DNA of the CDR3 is TGTGCCAGCAGCAATCAGGGAATTCAAGAGACCCAGTACTTC. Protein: CASSNQGIQETQYF.

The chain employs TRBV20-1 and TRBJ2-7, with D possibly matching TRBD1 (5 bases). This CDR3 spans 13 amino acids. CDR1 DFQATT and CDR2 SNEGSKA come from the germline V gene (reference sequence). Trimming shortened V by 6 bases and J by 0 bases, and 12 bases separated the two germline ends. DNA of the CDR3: TGCAGTGCCGACCAAGGGGTCTCCTACGAGCAGTACTTC. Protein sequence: CSADQGVSYEQYF.

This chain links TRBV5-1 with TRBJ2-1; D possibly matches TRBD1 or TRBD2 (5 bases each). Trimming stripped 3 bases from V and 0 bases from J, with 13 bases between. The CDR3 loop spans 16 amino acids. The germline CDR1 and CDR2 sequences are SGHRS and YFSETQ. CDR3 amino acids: CASSSAGTISYNEQFF. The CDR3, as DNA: TGCGCCAGCAGCTCCGCCGGGACCATCTCCTACAATGAGCAGTTCTTC. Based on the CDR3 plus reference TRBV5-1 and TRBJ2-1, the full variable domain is KAGVTQTPRYLIKTRGQQVTLSCSPISGHRSVSWYQQTPGQGLQFLFEYFSETQRNKGNFPGRFSGRQFSNSRSEMNVSTLELGDSALYLCASSSAGTISYNEQFFGPGTRLTVL.

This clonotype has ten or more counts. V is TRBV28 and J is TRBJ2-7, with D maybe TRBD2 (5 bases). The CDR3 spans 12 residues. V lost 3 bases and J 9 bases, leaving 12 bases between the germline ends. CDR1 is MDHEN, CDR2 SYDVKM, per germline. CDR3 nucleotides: TGTGCCAGCAGTTTCCGGGTCGAGGGGCAGTACTTC. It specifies CASSFRVEGQYF.

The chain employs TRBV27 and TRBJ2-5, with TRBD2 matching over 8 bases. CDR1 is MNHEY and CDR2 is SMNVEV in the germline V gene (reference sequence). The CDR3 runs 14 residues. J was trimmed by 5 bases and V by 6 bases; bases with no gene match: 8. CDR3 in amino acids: CASRGSGSSETQYF. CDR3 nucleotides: TGTGCCAGCAGGGGGAGCGGGAGCAGTGAGACCCAGTACTTC.

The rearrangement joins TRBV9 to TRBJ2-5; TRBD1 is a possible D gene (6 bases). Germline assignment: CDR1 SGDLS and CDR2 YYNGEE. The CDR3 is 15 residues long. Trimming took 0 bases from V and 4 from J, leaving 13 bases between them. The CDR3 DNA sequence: TGTGCCAGCAGCGTAGCTTTAGGGGGACGAGAGACCCAGTACTTC. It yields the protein CASSVALGGRETQYF. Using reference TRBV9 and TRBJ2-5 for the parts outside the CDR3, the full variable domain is DSGVTQTPKHLITATGQRVTLRCSPRSGDLSVYWYQQSLDQGLQFLIQYYNGEERAKGNILERFSAQQFPDLHSELNLSSLELGDSALYFCASSVALGGRETQYFGPGTRLLVL.

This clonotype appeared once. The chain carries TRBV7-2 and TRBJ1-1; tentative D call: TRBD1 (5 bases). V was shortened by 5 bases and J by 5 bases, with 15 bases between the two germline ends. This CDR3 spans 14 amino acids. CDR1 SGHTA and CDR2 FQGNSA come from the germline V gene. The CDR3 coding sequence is TGTGCCAGCAGCGCCCGACAGCGGGGGACTGAAGCTTTCTTT. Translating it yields CASSARQRGTEAFF.

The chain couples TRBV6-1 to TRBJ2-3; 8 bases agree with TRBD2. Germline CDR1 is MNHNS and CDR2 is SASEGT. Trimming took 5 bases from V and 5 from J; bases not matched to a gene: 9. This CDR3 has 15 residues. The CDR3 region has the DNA TGTGCCAGCAGTACTCGGAATAGCGGGATAGATACGCAGTATTTT. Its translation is CASSTRNSGIDTQYF.

As DNA, the CDR3 is TGCAGCGTGGCGGGGGGCAGCTCCTACAATGAGCAGTTCTTC. The encoded protein is CSVAGGSSYNEQFF. The rearrangement uses TRBV29-1 and TRBJ2-1; 8 bases line up with TRBD2. The length of the CDR3 is 14 residues. In germline, CDR1 is SQVTM, CDR2 ANQGSEA. After removal of 6 bases from V and 0 bases from J, the junction contained 4 bases not matched to a gene.

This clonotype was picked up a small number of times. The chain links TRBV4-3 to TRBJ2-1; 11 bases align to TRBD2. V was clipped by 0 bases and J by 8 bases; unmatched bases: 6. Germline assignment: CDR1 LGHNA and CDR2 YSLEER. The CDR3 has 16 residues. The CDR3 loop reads CASSQDGSGRADEQFF. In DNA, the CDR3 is TGCGCCAGCAGCCAAGATGGTAGCGGGAGGGCGGATGAGCAGTTCTTC.

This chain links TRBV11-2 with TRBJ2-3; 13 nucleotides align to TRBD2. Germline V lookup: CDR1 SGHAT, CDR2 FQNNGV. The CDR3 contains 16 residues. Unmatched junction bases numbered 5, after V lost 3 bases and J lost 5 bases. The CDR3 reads CASSFWTSGGGDTQYF. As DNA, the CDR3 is TGTGCCAGCAGCTTTTGGACTAGCGGGGGAGGAGATACGCAGTATTTT. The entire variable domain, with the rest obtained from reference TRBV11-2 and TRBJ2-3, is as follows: EAGVAQSPRYKIIEKRQSVAFWCNPISGHATLYWYQQILGQGPKLLIQFQNNGVVDDSQLPKDRFSAERLKGVDSTLKIQPAKLEDSAVYLCASSFWTSGGGDTQYFGPGTRLTVL.

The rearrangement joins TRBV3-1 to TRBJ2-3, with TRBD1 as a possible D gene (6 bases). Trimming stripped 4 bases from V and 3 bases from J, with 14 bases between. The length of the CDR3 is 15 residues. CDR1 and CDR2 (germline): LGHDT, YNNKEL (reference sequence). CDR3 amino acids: CASSPTQGWTDTQYF. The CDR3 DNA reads TGTGCCAGCAGCCCCACACAGGGTTGGACAGATACGCAGTATTTT.

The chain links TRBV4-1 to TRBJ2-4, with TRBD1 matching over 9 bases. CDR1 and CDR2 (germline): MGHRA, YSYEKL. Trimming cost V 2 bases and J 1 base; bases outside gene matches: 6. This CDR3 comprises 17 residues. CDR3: CASSQPLQGAAKNIQYF. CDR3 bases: TGCGCCAGCAGCCAACCCTTACAGGGGGCTGCCAAAAACATTCAGTACTTC.

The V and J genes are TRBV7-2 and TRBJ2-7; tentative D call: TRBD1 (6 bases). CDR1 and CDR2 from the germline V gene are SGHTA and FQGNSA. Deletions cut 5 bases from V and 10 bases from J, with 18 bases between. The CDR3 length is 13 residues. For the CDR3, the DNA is TGTGCCAGCAGCGTAAGCCGGACAGACAACCAGTACTTC. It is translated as CASSVSRTDNQYF.

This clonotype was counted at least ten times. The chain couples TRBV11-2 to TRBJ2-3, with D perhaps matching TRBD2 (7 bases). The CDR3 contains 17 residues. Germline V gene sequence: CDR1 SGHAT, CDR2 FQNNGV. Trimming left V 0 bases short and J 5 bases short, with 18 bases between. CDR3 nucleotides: TGTGCCAGCAGCTTAGAGAGGGGGAGGGGAAGTAAAGATACGCAGTATTTT. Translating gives CASSLERGRGSKDTQYF.

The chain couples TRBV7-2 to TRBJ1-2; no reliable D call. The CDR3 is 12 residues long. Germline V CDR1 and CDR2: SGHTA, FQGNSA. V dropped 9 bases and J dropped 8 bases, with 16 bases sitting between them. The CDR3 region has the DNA TGTGCCAGTGATACACGGGCTCGGGGCTACACCTTC. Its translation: CASDTRARGYTF.

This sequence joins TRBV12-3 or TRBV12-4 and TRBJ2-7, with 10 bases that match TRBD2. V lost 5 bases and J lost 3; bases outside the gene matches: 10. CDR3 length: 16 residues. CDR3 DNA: TGTGCCAGCAGTCCCGATCCAGCGGGAGGGTACTACGAGCAGTACTTC. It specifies CASSPDPAGGYYEQYF.

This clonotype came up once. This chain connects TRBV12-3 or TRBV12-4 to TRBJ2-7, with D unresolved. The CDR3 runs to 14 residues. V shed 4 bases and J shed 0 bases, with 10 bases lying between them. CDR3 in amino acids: CASSSPPISYEQYF. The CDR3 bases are TGTGCCAGCAGTTCGCCCCCGATCTCCTACGAGCAGTACTTC.

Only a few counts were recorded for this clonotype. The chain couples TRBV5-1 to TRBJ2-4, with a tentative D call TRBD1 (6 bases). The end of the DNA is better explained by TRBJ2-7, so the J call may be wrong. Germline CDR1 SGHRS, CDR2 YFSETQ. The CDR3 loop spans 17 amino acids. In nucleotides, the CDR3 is TGCGCCAGCAGCTCCACTCGGGTTCAGGGGATTGTCTACGAGCAGTACTTC. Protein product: CASSSTRVQGIVYEQYF.

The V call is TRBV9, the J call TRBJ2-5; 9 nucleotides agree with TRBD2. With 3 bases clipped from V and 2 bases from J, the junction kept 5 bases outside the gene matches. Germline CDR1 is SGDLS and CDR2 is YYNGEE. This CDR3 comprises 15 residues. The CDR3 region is CASSALAGPQETQYF. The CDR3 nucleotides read TGTGCCAGCAGCGCTCTAGCGGGACCGCAAGAGACCCAGTACTTC.

This chain's CDR3 is CASSYTAGGGYNEQFF. The DNA of the CDR3 is TGTGCCAGCAGTTACACAGCGGGAGGGGGCTACAATGAGCAGTTCTTC. The V and J genes are TRBV6-2 or TRBV6-3 and TRBJ2-1; 10 bases are a match to TRBD2. With 2 bases clipped from V and 3 bases from J, the junction kept 4 bases outside the gene matches. The CDR3 is made up of 16 amino acids. The germline V gene has CDR1 MNHEY and CDR2 SVGEGT.

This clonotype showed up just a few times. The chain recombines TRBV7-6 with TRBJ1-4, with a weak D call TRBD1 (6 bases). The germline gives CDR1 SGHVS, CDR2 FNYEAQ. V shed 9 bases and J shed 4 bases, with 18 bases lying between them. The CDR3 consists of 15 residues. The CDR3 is CARGPEQGHNEKLFF. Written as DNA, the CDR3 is TGTGCCAGGGGTCCGGAACAGGGACATAATGAAAAACTGTTTTTT.